The present T cell receptor (beta chain) was sequenced within a study of early T cells in non-severe SARS-CoV-2 infection. Study in general: Sequencing used unsorted whole-blood bulk RNA, so chains lack pairing.

The CDR3 sequence is 14 residues long. V lost 3 bases and J 5 bases, leaving 16 bases between the germline ends. The germline CDR1 and CDR2 sequences are DFQATT and SNEGSKA (reference sequence). Each CDR3 protein gets one entry after TCRdb re-called the 5' RACE reads with MiXCR. The repertoire has about 60,000 distinct CDR3 sequences, about 9.8% of them found once; the top ten carry roughly 18%. This clonotype was observed many times. What was sequenced was whole blood. This sequence was found in an adult who was a healthcare worker with PCR-confirmed SARS-CoV-2 infection or an uninfected control (not recorded which). The V and J genes are TRBV20-1 and TRBJ1-1, with D perhaps TRBD1 (5 bases). The DNA of the CDR3 is TGCAGTGCTAGTTGGGCAGGGACGAGGACTGAAGCTTTCTTT. Protein product: CSASWAGTRTEAFF.